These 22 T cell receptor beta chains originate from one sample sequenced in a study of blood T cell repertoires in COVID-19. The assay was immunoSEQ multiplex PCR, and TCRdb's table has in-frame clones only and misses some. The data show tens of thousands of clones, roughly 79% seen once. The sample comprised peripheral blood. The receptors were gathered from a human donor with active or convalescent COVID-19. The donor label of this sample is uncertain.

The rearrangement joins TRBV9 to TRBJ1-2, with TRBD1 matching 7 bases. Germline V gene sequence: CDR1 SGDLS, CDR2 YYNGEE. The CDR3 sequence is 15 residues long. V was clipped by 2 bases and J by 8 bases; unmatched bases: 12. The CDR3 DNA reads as TGTGCCAGCAGCGTCGAGGGGTGGCAGGGGGGCGGCTACACCTTC. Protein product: CASSVEGWQGGGYTF.

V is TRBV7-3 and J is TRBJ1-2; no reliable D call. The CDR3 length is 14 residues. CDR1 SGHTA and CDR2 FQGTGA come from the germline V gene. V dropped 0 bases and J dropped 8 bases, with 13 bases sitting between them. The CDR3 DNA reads TGTGCCAGCAGCTTAACACCGAGGGAGTACGGCTACACCTTC. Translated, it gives CASSLTPREYGYTF.

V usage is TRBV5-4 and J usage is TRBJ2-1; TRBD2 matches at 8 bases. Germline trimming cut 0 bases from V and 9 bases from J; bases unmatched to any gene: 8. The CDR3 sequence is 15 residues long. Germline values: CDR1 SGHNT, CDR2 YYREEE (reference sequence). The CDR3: CASSLGTSIGGEQFF. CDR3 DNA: TGTGCCAGCAGCTTGGGGACTAGCATTGGTGGTGAGCAGTTCTTC.

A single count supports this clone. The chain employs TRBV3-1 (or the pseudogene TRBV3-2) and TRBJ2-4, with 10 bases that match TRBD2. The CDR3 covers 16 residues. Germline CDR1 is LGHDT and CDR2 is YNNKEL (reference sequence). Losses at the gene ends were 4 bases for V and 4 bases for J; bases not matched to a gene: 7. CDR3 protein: CASSLRTSGVKNIQYF. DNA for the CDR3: TGTGCCAGCAGCCTGAGGACTAGCGGAGTTAAAAACATTCAGTACTTC.

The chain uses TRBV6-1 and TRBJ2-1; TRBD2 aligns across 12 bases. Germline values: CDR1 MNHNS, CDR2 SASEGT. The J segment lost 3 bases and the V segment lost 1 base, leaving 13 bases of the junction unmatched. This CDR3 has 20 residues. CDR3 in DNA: TGTGCCAGCAGTGAAGAACAGCTACCCCCGGGACTAGCGGGCTACAATGAGCAGTTCTTC. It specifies CASSEEQLPPGLAGYNEQFF.

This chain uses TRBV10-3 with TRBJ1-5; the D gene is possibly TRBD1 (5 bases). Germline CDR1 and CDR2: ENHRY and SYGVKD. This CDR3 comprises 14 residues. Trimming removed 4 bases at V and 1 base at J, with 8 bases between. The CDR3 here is CAISVGGSNQPQHF. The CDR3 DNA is TGTGCCATCAGTGTCGGGGGGAGCAATCAGCCCCAGCATTTT.

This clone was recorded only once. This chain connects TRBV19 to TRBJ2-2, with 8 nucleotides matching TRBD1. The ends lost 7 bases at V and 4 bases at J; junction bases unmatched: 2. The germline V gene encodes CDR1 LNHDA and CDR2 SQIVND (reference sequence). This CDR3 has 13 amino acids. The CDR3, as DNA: TGTGCCAGTAACAGGGGGGTCACCGGGGAGCTGTTTTTT. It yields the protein CASNRGVTGELFF.

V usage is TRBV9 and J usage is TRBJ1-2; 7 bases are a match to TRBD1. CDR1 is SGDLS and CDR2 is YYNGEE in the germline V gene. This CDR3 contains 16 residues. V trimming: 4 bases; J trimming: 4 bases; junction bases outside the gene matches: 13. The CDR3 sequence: CASSRDSQGSGYGYTF. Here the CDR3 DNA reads TGTGCCAGCAGCCGGGACAGCCAAGGGTCGGGCTATGGCTACACCTTC. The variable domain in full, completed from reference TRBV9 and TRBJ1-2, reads DSGVTQTPKHLITATGQRVTLRCSPRSGDLSVYWYQQSLDQGLQFLIQYYNGEERAKGNILERFSAQQFPDLHSELNLSSLELGDSALYFCASSRDSQGSGYGYTFGSGTRLTVV.

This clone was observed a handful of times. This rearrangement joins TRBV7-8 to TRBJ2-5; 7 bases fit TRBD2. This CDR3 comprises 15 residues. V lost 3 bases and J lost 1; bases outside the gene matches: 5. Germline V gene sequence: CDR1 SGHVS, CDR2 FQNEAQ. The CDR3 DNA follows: TGTGCCAGCAGCTTGGGAGGGCTTTCCCAAGAGACCCAGTACTTC. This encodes CASSLGGLSQETQYF.

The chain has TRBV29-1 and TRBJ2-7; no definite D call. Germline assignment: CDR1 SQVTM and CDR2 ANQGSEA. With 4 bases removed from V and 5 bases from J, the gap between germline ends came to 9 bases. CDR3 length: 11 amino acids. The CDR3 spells CSVVQINEQYF. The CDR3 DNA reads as TGCAGCGTTGTTCAAATCAACGAGCAGTACTTC.

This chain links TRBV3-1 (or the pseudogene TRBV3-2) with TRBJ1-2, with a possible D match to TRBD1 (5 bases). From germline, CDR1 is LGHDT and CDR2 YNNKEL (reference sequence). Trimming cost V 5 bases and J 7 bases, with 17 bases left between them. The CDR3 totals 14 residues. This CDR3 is CASSDGVGRVGYTF. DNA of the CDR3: TGTGCCAGCAGCGATGGGGTTGGCAGGGTTGGCTACACCTTC.

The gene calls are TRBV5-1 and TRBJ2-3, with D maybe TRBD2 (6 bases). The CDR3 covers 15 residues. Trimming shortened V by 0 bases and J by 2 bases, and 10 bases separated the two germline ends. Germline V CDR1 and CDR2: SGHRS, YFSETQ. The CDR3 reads CASSLEAGYTDTQYF. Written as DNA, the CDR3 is TGCGCCAGCAGCTTGGAGGCGGGATACACAGATACGCAGTATTTT.

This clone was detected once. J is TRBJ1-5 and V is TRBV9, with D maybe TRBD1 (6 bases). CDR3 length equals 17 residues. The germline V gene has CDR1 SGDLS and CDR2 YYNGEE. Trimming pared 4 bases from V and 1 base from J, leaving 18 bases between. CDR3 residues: CASSNSGGRFSNQPQHF. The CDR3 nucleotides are TGTGCCAGCAGCAACAGCGGGGGGCGATTCAGCAATCAGCCCCAGCATTTT.

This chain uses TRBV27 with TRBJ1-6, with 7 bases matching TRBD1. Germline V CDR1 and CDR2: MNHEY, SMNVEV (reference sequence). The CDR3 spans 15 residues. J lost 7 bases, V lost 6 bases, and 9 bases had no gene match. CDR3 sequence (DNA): TGTGCCAGCAGAACGATGGACAGGATGAATTCACCCCTCCACTTT. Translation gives CASRTMDRMNSPLHF.

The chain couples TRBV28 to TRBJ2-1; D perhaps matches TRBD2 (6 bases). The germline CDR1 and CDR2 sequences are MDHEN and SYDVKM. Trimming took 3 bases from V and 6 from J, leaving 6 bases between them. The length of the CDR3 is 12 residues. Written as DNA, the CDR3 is TGTGCCAGCAGTTTGGGGGGCAATGAGCAGTTCTTC. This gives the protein CASSLGGNEQFF. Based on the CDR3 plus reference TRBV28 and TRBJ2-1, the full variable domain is DVKVTQSSRYLVKRTGEKVFLECVQDMDHENMFWYRQDPGLGLRLIYFSYDVKMKEKGDIPEGYSVSREKKERFSLILESASTNQTSMYLCASSLGGNEQFFGPGTRLTVL.

The CDR3 sequence is CASSGLAGGWVHEQYF. The DNA of the CDR3 is TGTGCCAGCAGCGGACTAGCGGGAGGGTGGGTCCACGAGCAGTACTTC. The chain joins TRBV7-9 to TRBJ2-7; the match to TRBD2 covers 15 bases. Germline-derived CDR1 and CDR2 are SEHNR and FQNEAQ (reference sequence). This CDR3 is built from 16 residues. The V and J ends lost 5 bases and 5 bases, in that order; junction bases with no gene match: 7.

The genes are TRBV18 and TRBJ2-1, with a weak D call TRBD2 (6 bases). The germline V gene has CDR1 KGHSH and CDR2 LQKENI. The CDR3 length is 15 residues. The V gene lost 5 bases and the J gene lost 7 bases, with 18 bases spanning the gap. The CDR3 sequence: CASSAVAVRGNEQFF. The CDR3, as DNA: TGTGCCAGCTCAGCGGTAGCGGTCCGGGGTAATGAGCAGTTCTTC.

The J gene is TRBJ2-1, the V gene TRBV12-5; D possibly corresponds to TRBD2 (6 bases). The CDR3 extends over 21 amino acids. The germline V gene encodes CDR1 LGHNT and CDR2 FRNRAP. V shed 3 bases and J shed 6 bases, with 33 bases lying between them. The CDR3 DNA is TGTGCTAGTGGTTTCCTTGCCCCTTTTCTGGGAGTGCGGGGTAAGGCCAATGAGCAGTTCTTC. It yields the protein CASGFLAPFLGVRGKANEQFF.

The CDR3 loop reads CASSIPGVAGMREQYF. The CDR3 DNA reads as TGTGCCAGTAGTATCCCCGGGGTAGCGGGAATGCGAGAGCAGTACTTC. The V gene is TRBV19, the J gene TRBJ2-7; 8 bases align to TRBD2. The CDR3 has 16 amino acids. V lost 3 bases and J lost 7; bases outside the gene matches: 14. Germline CDR1 reads LNHDA; CDR2 reads SQIVND (reference sequence).

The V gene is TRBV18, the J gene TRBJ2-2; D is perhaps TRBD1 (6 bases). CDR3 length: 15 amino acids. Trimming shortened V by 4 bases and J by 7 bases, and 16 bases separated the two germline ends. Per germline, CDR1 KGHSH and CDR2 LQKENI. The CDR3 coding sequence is TGTGCCAGCTCACACGACAGGAAGAGGGGCGGGGAGCTGTTTTTT. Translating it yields CASSHDRKRGGELFF. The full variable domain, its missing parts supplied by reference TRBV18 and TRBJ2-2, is NAGVMQNPRHLVRRRGQEARLRCSPMKGHSHVYWYRQLPEEGLKFMVYLQKENIIDESGMPKERFSAEFPKEGPSILRIQQVVRGDSAAYFCASSHDRKRGGELFFGEGSRLTVL.

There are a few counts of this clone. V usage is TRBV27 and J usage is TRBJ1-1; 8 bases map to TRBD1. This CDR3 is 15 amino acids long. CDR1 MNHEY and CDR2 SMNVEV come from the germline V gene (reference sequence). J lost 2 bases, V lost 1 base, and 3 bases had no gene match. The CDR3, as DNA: TGTGCCAGCAGTTTATTCGCAGGGGGCAACACTGAAGCTTTCTTT. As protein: CASSLFAGGNTEAFF.

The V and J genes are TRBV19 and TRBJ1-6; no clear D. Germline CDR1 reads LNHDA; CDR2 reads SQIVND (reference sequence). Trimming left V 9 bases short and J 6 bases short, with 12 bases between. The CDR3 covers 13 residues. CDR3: CASRSAANSPLHF. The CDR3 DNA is TGTGCCAGCCGTTCCGCGGCTAATTCACCCCTCCACTTT.